Listed here is a single TCR beta chain. Its matching antigen is unknown. The germline CDR1 and CDR2 sequences are SGHNT and YYREEE (reference sequence). The length of the CDR3 is 15 residues. With 0 bases clipped from V and 11 bases from J, the junction kept 11 bases outside the gene matches. These data are taken from a study of cytomegalovirus exposure and HLA in healthy donors. Study-wide points: Roughly even sequencing depth across donors was the assumption behind the presence/absence analyses. There were some V segments, including TRBV6-2 and TRBV6-3, excluded as indistinguishable.

13 Jbeta primers and 60 Vbeta primers were used for the PCR. Assay used: immunoSEQ multiplex PCR; TCRdb lists only in-frame clones, some missing. In the table there are about 130,000 clones, around 73% of which are singletons. This TCR derives from a man aged 45 to 65 in good health and CMV-seronegative. V is TRBV5-4 and J is TRBJ1-1; 9 bases fit TRBD1. The sequenced material came from PBMCs. This CDR3 is CASSLVGTGLGRAFF. CDR3 sequence (DNA): TGTGCCAGCAGCTTGGTAGGGACAGGGTTAGGTCGGGCTTTCTTT.